Included here is one T cell receptor (beta chain) sequence, with context. Its matching antigen is unknown. This entry is derived from a study of T cells in tuberculosis. Per the germline V gene, CDR1 is MNHEY and CDR2 is SMNVEV (reference sequence). The CDR3 is 15 amino acids. Between the trimmed V and J ends, which lost 6 bases and 4 bases, there was a span of 16 bases. TCRdb's table, derived via immunoSEQ multiplex PCR, lists solely in-frame clones and lacks some. This table holds about 32,000 clones, approximately 94% found once. Overall study findings and caveats: Samples were chosen by availability of cryopreserved specimens.

The clonotype originates from a donor aged 10 to 29 with latent tuberculosis or without tuberculosis infection. Sequencing used PBMCs. The gene calls are TRBV27 and TRBJ2-1, with D hard to call. DNA of the CDR3: TGTGCCAGCAGGATTCCAGGAAAGGTATACAATGAGCAGTTCTTC. Protein: CASRIPGKVYNEQFF.